Presented here are 31 T cell receptor beta chains from one specimen sequenced in a study of OX40 agonist ivuxolimab in advanced cancers. Generated by immunoSEQ multiplex PCR, the TCRdb table keeps only in-frame clones and is missing some. The sample holds more than 55,000 clones; around 86% are singletons and the top ten take 3.5% to 5%. This material consisted of CD4+ or CD8+ T cells sorted from blood, taken in a trial of the OX40 agonist ivuxolimab. These receptors were collected from an adult with an advanced solid tumor such as melanoma, head and neck, liver or kidney cancer.

The chain carries TRBV18 and TRBJ1-3, with TRBD1 matching 7 bases. V lost 6 bases and J lost 0; bases outside the gene matches: 2. This CDR3 has 14 residues. From germline, CDR1 is KGHSH and CDR2 LQKENI. The DNA for the CDR3 is TGTGCCAGCTCCCGGGACAGCTCTGGAAACACCATATATTTT. Protein: CASSRDSSGNTIYF.

The chain couples TRBV4-1 to TRBJ2-7, with TRBD2 as a possible D gene (5 bases). CDR1 is MGHRA and CDR2 is YSYEKL in the germline V gene. V lost 0 bases, J lost 6 bases, and 9 bases lay in between. The CDR3 totals 13 residues. The CDR3 spells CASSQDVRGEQYF. The CDR3 DNA follows: TGCGCCAGCAGCCAAGACGTACGGGGCGAGCAGTACTTC.

V is TRBV5-5 and J is TRBJ2-1, with 7 bases that match TRBD1. V lost 1 base and J lost 3; bases outside the gene matches: 7. CDR1 is SGHKS and CDR2 is YYEKEE in the germline V gene (reference sequence). The CDR3 covers 16 residues. The CDR3 DNA reads as TGTGCCAGCAGCTTGAGACGACAGGGCGACTACAATGAGCAGTTCTTC. It is translated as CASSLRRQGDYNEQFF. Full variable domain (missing parts from reference TRBV5-5 and TRBJ2-1): DAGVTQSPTHLIKTRGQQVTLRCSPISGHKSVSWYQQVLGQGPQFIFQYYEKEERGRGNFPDRFSARQFPNYSSELNVNALLLGDSALYLCASSLRRQGDYNEQFFGPGTRLTVL.

This clone has more than one count but fewer than ten. The V call is TRBV6-1, the J call TRBJ2-1; D may be TRBD2 (5 bases). The V gene lost 7 bases and the J gene lost 8 bases, with 18 bases spanning the gap. The CDR3 is 14 amino acids. The germline V gene encodes CDR1 MNHNS and CDR2 SASEGT. The CDR3 is CASTHLDTRDEQFF. The CDR3 DNA is TGTGCCAGCACCCACCTGGATACTAGGGATGAGCAGTTCTTC.

The chain combines TRBV28 with TRBJ1-2; D ambiguous. This CDR3 is 14 amino acids long. The V gene lost 4 bases and the J gene lost 0 bases, with 9 bases spanning the gap. Germline CDR1 reads MDHEN; CDR2 reads SYDVKM. The DNA of the CDR3 is TGTGCCAGCAGTTCTCAGCCAGCTAACTATGGCTACACCTTC. Encoded protein: CASSSQPANYGYTF.

About this clone itself: Other DNA sequences in the sample encode the same CDR3. The chain joins TRBV5-1 to TRBJ2-3; TRBD1 aligns across 8 bases. The CDR3 consists of 16 residues. The germline V gene encodes CDR1 SGHRS and CDR2 YFSETQ. With 3 bases clipped from V and 0 bases from J, the junction kept 6 bases outside the gene matches. CDR3 protein: CASSYSTGGSTDTQYF. CDR3 nucleotides: TGCGCCAGCAGCTACTCAACAGGGGGTAGCACAGATACGCAGTATTTT.

The rearrangement joins TRBV7-9 to TRBJ1-3; D gene ambiguous. Per germline, CDR1 SEHNR and CDR2 FQNEAQ (reference sequence). CDR3 length: 12 amino acids. Trimming took 3 bases from V and 6 from J, leaving 6 bases between them. The CDR3 DNA reads TGTGCCAGCAGCTTCGGGGAAAACACCATATATTTT. Amino acid sequence: CASSFGENTIYF.

This chain joins TRBV19 and TRBJ1-1; tentative D call: TRBD1 (6 bases). V lost 7 bases to trimming and J lost 2 bases, with 14 bases between them. In germline, CDR1 is LNHDA, CDR2 SQIVND (reference sequence). This CDR3 comprises 14 residues. Here the CDR3 reads CASTLTGGNTEAFF. The CDR3 bases are TGTGCCAGTACCTTGACAGGTGGTAACACTGAAGCTTTCTTT.

The gene calls are TRBV25-1 and TRBJ1-4; D possibly corresponds to TRBD1 (6 bases). CDR1 is MGHDK and CDR2 is SYGVNS in the germline V gene. The CDR3 covers 15 residues. The V end lost 5 bases, the J end lost 0 bases, and 10 bases lay between the germline ends. CDR3 loop: CASSNTGTTNEKLFF. The CDR3 DNA reads TGTGCCAGCAGTAATACAGGGACAACTAATGAAAAACTGTTTTTT.

This chain connects TRBV30 to TRBJ1-1, with D unclear. CDR1 is GTSNPN and CDR2 is SVGIG in the germline V gene (reference sequence). This CDR3 region has 13 residues. Trimming shortened V by 0 bases and J by 6 bases, and 11 bases separated the two germline ends. The CDR3 sequence: CAWSVHQDSEAFF. The DNA for the CDR3 is TGTGCCTGGAGTGTACATCAGGATTCTGAAGCTTTCTTT.

The count of this clone is one. This rearrangement joins TRBV7-2 to TRBJ1-3; D remains unclear. V was trimmed by 3 bases and J by 3 bases, leaving 9 bases between them. Germline assignment: CDR1 SGHTA and CDR2 FQGNSA. The CDR3 sequence is 14 residues long. The CDR3 sequence is CASSLDYSGNTIYF. DNA for the CDR3: TGTGCCAGCAGCTTGGACTACAGTGGAAACACCATATATTTT.

This clone was picked up one time. This chain links TRBV5-6 with TRBJ2-3; TRBD2 agrees at 11 bases. The J segment lost 2 bases and the V segment lost 0 bases, leaving 2 bases of the junction unmatched. The CDR3 runs 16 residues. The germline V gene has CDR1 SGHDT and CDR2 YYEEEE. CDR3 bases: TGTGCCAGCAGCTTGGTACTAGCGGGGGACACAGATACGCAGTATTTT. This gives the protein CASSLVLAGDTDTQYF.

The V gene is TRBV27, the J gene TRBJ1-2, with unresolved D. CDR3 length: 14 amino acids. The V and J ends lost 2 bases and 9 bases respectively, with 16 bases between them. Germline V gene lookup returns CDR1 MNHEY and CDR2 SMNVEV (reference sequence). The CDR3 DNA reads TGTGCCAGCAGTTTAATCCCGACTTCGAATAGCTACACCTTC. Translated, it gives CASSLIPTSNSYTF.

The chain is built from TRBV28 and TRBJ2-3; TRBD1 agrees at 7 bases. The length of the CDR3 is 16 residues. CDR1 is MDHEN, CDR2 SYDVKM, per germline. Trimming at V came to 6 bases and at J to 0 bases, leaving 9 bases not matched to a gene. The CDR3 loop reads CASSRRQGVSTDTQYF. The CDR3 coding sequence is TGTGCCAGCAGCAGGAGACAGGGAGTCAGCACAGATACGCAGTATTTT.

With respect to this clone: Here the CDR3 omits its conserved ending phenylalanine or tryptophan, so a read error is the likely source. It is unclear where the CDR3 begins or ends on the DNA, so no DNA is shown, and the CDR3 is as TCRdb lists it. The V call is TRBV21-1, the J call TRBJ1-1; TRBD1 reflects the table's D call only, with no check against the DNA. TRBV21-1 constitutes a pseudogene. Both ends counted, the CDR3 spans 8 residues. This chain's CDR3 is CASTLLQG.

J is TRBJ2-5 and V is TRBV6-5, with D perhaps TRBD1 (6 bases). The end of the DNA is better explained by TRBJ2-7, so the J call may be wrong. Looked up from germline, CDR1 is MNHEY and CDR2 is SVGAGI. The CDR3 spans 14 residues. The CDR3: CASSYLDTGYEQYF. CDR3 bases: TGTGCCAGCAGTTACCTCGATACAGGGTACGAGCAGTACTTC.

J is TRBJ2-5 and V is TRBV2, with D perhaps matching TRBD1 or TRBD2 (5 bases each). The CDR3 runs to 14 residues. CDR1 is SNHLY and CDR2 is FYNNEI in the germline V gene. V shed 8 bases and J shed 1 base, with 14 bases lying between them. CDR3 region: CASLRGGIQETQYF. CDR3 sequence (DNA): TGTGCCAGCCTTCGTGGGGGTATCCAAGAGACCCAGTACTTC.

On this clone: At the DNA level, this CDR3 is encoded by other sequences in the same sample as well. This sequence joins TRBV28 and TRBJ1-4; D remains unclear. This CDR3 is 14 amino acids long. Germline V gives CDR1 MDHEN, CDR2 SYDVKM. With 3 bases removed from V and 7 bases from J, the gap between germline ends came to 12 bases. This CDR3 reads CASSLATAFEKLFF. In DNA form, the CDR3 reads TGTGCCAGCAGTTTGGCTACTGCTTTTGAAAAACTGTTTTTT.

This chain connects TRBV11-3 to TRBJ1-3, with TRBD1 as a possible D gene (6 bases). The V and J ends lost 0 bases and 2 bases respectively, with 8 bases between them. The CDR3 is 15 amino acids. Looked up from germline, CDR1 is SGHNT and CDR2 is YENEEA. The CDR3: CASSLDWGPGNTIYF. CDR3 nucleotide sequence: TGTGCCAGCAGCTTAGATTGGGGGCCTGGAAACACCATATATTTT. The complete variable domain, with remaining parts taken from reference TRBV11-3 and TRBJ1-3, reads EAGVVQSPRYKIIEKKQPVAFWCNPISGHNTLYWYLQNLGQGPELLIRYENEEAVDDSQLPKDRFSAERLKGVDSTLKIQPAELGDSAVYLCASSLDWGPGNTIYFGEGSWLTVV.

Concerning this clone itself: Germline and junction disagree at one end, which may indicate a read error. Other DNA sequences in the sample encode the same CDR3. V is TRBV27 and J is TRBJ2-5, with 10 bases that match TRBD1. In germline, CDR1 is MNHEY, CDR2 SMNVEV (reference sequence). This CDR3 has 13 residues. The CDR3 sequence: CASSTDRGETQYF. The CDR3 DNA is TGTGCCAGCAGTACGGACAGGGGGGAGACTCAGTACTTC.

The J gene is TRBJ2-5, the V gene TRBV6-5, with a tentative D call TRBD1 (6 bases). The J call may be incorrect, as the DNA end agrees better with TRBJ2-7. The CDR3 spans 13 residues. Germline CDR1 MNHEY, CDR2 SVGAGI. The CDR3 here is CASSLRGSNEQYF. DNA for the CDR3: TGTGCCAGCAGCCTCAGGGGTTCCAACGAGCAGTACTTC.

V is TRBV6-5 and J is TRBJ1-4; no clear D. Germline CDR1 reads MNHEY; CDR2 reads SVGAGI. The CDR3 has 14 amino acids. Deletions cut 2 bases from V and 8 bases from J, with 12 bases between. CDR3 amino acids: CASSYNYQGEKLFF. The CDR3 DNA follows: TGTGCCAGCAGTTACAACTACCAAGGGGAAAAACTGTTTTTT.

This chain joins TRBV5-4 and TRBJ2-4; D is possibly TRBD1 (7 bases). V was cut by 0 bases and J by 4 bases, with 14 bases left in between. The CDR3 has 16 residues. The germline V gene has CDR1 SGHNT and CDR2 YYREEE (reference sequence). The CDR3 reads CASSLEGAGGKNIQYF. CDR3 bases: TGTGCCAGCAGCTTGGAGGGGGCCGGAGGGAAAAACATTCAGTACTTC.

This chain connects TRBV10-1 to TRBJ2-3; D call uncertain. V lost 1 base and J 0 bases, leaving 5 bases between the germline ends. The CDR3 runs 14 residues. The germline V gene has CDR1 WNHNN and CDR2 SYGVQD (reference sequence). The CDR3 DNA follows: TGCGCCAGCAGTGAGTGGCATAGCACAGATACGCAGTATTTT. Translated, it gives CASSEWHSTDTQYF.

The chain uses TRBV28 and TRBJ2-3; 9 bases line up with TRBD2. The V gene's germline CDR1 is MDHEN and CDR2 SYDVKM. Trimming cost V 3 bases and J 5 bases; bases outside gene matches: 9. This CDR3 is 16 amino acids long. The CDR3 loop is CASSFSAGGPIDTQYF. The DNA for the CDR3 is TGTGCCAGCAGTTTTAGTGCGGGGGGGCCTATAGATACGCAGTATTTT.

The chain carries TRBV9 and TRBJ2-1; D is possibly TRBD1 (5 bases). Trimming left V 0 bases short and J 5 bases short, with 15 bases between. The CDR3 length is 16 residues. Per germline, CDR1 SGDLS and CDR2 YYNGEE. The CDR3 DNA reads TGTGCCAGCAGCGTAGCTACCCAGGGCGTGGACAATGAGCAGTTCTTC. Amino acids: CASSVATQGVDNEQFF.

The chain links TRBV7-6 to TRBJ1-3; D is unresolved. Germline CDR1 reads SGHVS; CDR2 reads FNYEAQ. V was trimmed by 4 bases and J by 0 bases, leaving 7 bases between them. This CDR3 comprises 14 residues. CDR3 sequence: CASSSIGSGNTIYF. CDR3 nucleotide sequence: TGTGCCAGCAGCTCCATCGGCTCTGGAAACACCATATATTTT.

The chain recombines TRBV28 with TRBJ2-3; the match to TRBD1 covers 7 bases. V shed 6 bases, J shed 2 bases, and the junction held 2 bases outside the gene matches. CDR3 size: 13 residues. CDR1 and CDR2 from the germline V gene are MDHEN and SYDVKM. The DNA for the CDR3 is TGTGCCAGCAGGCAGGGGGTCACAGATACGCAGTATTTT. This codes for CASRQGVTDTQYF.

The chain is built from TRBV30 and TRBJ1-5; D call uncertain. This CDR3 has 14 residues. Deletions cut 0 bases from V and 0 bases from J, with 6 bases between. Germline-derived CDR1 and CDR2 are GTSNPN and SVGIG (reference sequence). The DNA of the CDR3 is TGTGCCTGGAGTGTCGAGAATAGCAATCAGCCCCAGCATTTT. Its translation: CAWSVENSNQPQHF.

The CDR3, as DNA: TGTGCCAGCAGCACTAGCGGGAGAAGCCACGAGCAGTACTTC. Its translation: CASSTSGRSHEQYF. This sequence joins TRBV11-2 and TRBJ2-7; 11 nucleotides match TRBD2. With V trimmed by 5 bases and J by 5 bases, 5 bases remained unmatched. The CDR3 totals 14 residues. CDR1 is SGHAT, CDR2 FQNNGV, per germline.

The gene calls are TRBV9 and TRBJ1-3; D is perhaps TRBD1 (6 bases). Per the germline V gene, CDR1 is SGDLS and CDR2 is YYNGEE. CDR3 length: 14 amino acids. Trimming pared 4 bases from V and 4 bases from J, leaving 12 bases between. CDR3 in DNA: TGTGCCAGCAGCCCCCGGGACACGGGAAACACCATATATTTT. Residues: CASSPRDTGNTIYF.